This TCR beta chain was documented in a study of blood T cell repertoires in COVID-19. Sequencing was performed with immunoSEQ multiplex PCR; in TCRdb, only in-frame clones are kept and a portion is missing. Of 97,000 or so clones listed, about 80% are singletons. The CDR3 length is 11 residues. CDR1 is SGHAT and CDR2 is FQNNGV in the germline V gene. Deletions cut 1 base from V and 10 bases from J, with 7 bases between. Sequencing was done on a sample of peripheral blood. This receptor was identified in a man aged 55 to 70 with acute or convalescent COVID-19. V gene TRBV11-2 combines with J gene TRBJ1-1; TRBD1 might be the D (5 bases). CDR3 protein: CASSLVGVAFF. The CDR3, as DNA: TGTGCCAGCAGCTTAGTAGGGGTAGCTTTCTTT.